This TCR beta chain was sequenced for a study of T cells in localized non-small cell lung cancer. Generated by immunoSEQ multiplex PCR, the TCRdb table keeps only in-frame clones and is missing some. Of fewer than 50,000 clones in the sample, 75% to 90% were seen once. Study-level results: Among the top 100 tumor clones, a median around 60 appeared in adjacent lung. Investigators sequenced only a single tumor region, leaving heterogeneity possible.

With respect to this clone: Its antigen is unknown.

The starting material was peripheral blood mononuclear cells, obtained before any cancer treatment. The receptor was derived from a male donor at least 60 years old with stage II lung adenocarcinoma.

In nucleotides, the CDR3 is TGTGCCAGCAGCGCCGGGACATGGTCCTACGAGCAGTACTTC. This codes for CASSAGTWSYEQYF. The chain joins TRBV6-1 to TRBJ2-7; D is perhaps TRBD1 (6 bases). Trimming stripped 6 bases from V and 1 base from J, with 13 bases between. CDR3 length: 14 residues. CDR1 MNHNS and CDR2 SASEGT come from the germline V gene.